The present TCR beta chain was sequenced within a study of blood T cell repertoires in COVID-19. This CDR3 comprises 12 residues. Per the germline V gene, CDR1 is SNHLY and CDR2 is FYNNEI. V lost 2 bases, J lost 9 bases, and 11 bases lay in between. The data were produced by immunoSEQ multiplex PCR, yet TCRdb's version contains in-frame clones alone and is incomplete. The sample consists of 470,000 or so clones, 70% to 90% of them appearing once. This clonotype was sampled from a woman aged 18-30 years with acute COVID-19. The rearrangement uses TRBV2 and TRBJ2-7; D may be TRBD1 (5 bases). Sequenced material: PBMCs or T cells enriched from blood (not recorded which). The CDR3 nucleotides are TGTGCCAGCAGTGAACAGGGCCAAGGGCAGTACTTC. As protein: CASSEQGQGQYF. Filled out from reference TRBV2 and TRBJ2-7, the complete variable domain reads EPEVTQTPSHQVTQMGQEVILRCVPISNHLYFYWYRQILGQKVEFLVSFYNNEISEKSEIFDDQFSVERPDGSNFTLKIRSTKLEDSAMYFCASSEQGQGQYFGPGTRLTVT.